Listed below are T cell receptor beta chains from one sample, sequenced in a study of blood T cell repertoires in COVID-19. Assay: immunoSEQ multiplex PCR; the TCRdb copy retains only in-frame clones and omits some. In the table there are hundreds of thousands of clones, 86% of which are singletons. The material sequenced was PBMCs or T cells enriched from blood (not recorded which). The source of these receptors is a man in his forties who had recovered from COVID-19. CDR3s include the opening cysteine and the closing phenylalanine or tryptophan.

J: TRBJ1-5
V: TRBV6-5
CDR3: CASRIDRNQPQHF

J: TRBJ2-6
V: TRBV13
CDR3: CASGQGSLSGANVLTF

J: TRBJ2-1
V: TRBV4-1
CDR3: CASSQVSASGNEQFF

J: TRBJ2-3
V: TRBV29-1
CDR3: CSVEWQNTDTQYF

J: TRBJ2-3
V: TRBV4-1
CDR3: CASSQVRGEGMSGTQYF

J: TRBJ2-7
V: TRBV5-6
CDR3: CASSSTGSPYEQYF

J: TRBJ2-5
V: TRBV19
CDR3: CASSIQLAGFQETQYF

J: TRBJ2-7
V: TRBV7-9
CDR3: CASSLPGQGSYEQYF

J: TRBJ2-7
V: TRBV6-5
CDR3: CASSYLRDNYEQYF

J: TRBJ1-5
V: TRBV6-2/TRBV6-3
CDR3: CASSRQNSNQPQHF

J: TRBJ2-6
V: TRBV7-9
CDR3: CASSLATGGTGANVLTF

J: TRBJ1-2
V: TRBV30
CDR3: CAWSPRDGYTF

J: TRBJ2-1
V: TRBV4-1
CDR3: CASSRVGTSDNEQFF

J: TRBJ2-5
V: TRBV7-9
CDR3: CASSLNLAGSAETQYF

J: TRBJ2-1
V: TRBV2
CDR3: CASRSGTSGRSSYNEQFF

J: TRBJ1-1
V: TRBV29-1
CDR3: CSVETGVGTEAFF

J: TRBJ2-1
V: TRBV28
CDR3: CASRPGTSGLSYNEQFF

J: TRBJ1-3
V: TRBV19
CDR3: CASSILRVGGTIYF

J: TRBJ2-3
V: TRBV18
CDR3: CASSSPIYWDSATDTQYF

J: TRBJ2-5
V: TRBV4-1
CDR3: CASSQGTSGGYLETQYF

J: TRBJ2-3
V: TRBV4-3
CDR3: CASSPPGTDTQYF

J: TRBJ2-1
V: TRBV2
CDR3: CASSGGLAASDEQFF

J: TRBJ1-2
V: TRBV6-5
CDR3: CASSYSAGGFYGYTF

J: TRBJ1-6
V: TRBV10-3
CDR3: CAISESGGYNSPLHF

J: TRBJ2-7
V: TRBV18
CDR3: CASSPRQGDYEQYF

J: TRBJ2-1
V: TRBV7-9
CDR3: CASSSGSYNEQFF